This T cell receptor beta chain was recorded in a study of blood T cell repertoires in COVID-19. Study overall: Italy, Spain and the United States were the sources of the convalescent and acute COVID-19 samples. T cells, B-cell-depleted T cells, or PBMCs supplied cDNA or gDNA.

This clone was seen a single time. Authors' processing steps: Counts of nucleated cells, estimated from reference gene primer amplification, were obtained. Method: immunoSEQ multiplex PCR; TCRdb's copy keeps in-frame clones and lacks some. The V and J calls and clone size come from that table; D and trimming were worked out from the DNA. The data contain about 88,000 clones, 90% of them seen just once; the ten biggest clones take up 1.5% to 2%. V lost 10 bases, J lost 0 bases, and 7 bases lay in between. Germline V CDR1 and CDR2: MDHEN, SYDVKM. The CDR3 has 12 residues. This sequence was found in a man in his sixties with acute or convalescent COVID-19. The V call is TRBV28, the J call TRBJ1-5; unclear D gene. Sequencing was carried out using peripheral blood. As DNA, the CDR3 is TGTGCCACTTCGGGTAGCAATCAGCCCCAGCATTTT. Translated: CATSGSNQPQHF.